These 25 T cell receptor beta chains were sequenced from one sample in a study of response to subunit inactivated influenza vaccine. TCRdb reprocessed the RT-PCR reads with MiXCR, giving one entry per CDR3 protein. Of 150,000 to 200,000 distinct CDR3 sequences listed, under 13% are singletons. This specimen consisted of non-naive T cells sorted from PBMCs, obtained 35 to 45 days after vaccination. These receptors came from a man in his fifties or sixties who received an inactivated influenza vaccine.

This clonotype was picked up a small number of times. The chain links TRBV4-1 to TRBJ2-1, with 12 bases aligning to TRBD2. Looked up from germline, CDR1 is MGHRA and CDR2 is YSYEKL. Germline trimming cut 1 base from V and 0 bases from J; bases unmatched to any gene: 13. This CDR3 region has 21 residues. CDR3 nucleotides: TGCGCCAGCAGCCAAGTCTGGGGGATACTAGCGGGGGGTAACTCCTACAATGAGCAGTTCTTC. Translation: CASSQVWGILAGGNSYNEQFF.

This clonotype was picked up a small number of times. The gene calls are TRBV7-9 and TRBJ2-7; D may be TRBD2 (6 bases). The germline V gene has CDR1 SEHNR and CDR2 FQNEAQ (reference sequence). This CDR3 is 15 amino acids long. V lost 5 bases and J 6 bases, leaving 20 bases between the germline ends. CDR3 region: CASSHPRLVSTEQYF. The CDR3 nucleotides read TGTGCCAGCAGCCACCCGCGACTAGTCTCCACCGAGCAGTACTTC.

This CDR3 is CASSSPNLDRDAFF. The CDR3 DNA reads TGTGCCAGCAGTTCCCCTAACCTCGACAGGGACGCTTTCTTT. The chain combines TRBV6-2 or TRBV6-3 with TRBJ1-1, with 7 bases that match TRBD1. This CDR3 has 14 amino acids. The V gene's germline CDR1 is MNHEY and CDR2 SVGEGT. J gave up 11 bases and V 4 bases, and 13 bases lay outside the gene matches.

This sequence joins TRBV5-6 and TRBJ2-3; a possible D gene is TRBD1 (5 bases). Per the germline V gene, CDR1 is SGHDT and CDR2 is YYEEEE. There are 18 residues in the CDR3. Deletions cut 4 bases from V and 0 bases from J, with 21 bases between. The CDR3 DNA sequence: TGTGCCAGCAGCGGCGACAGACTTTCTCGCCTTAGCACAGATACGCAGTATTTT. Protein sequence: CASSGDRLSRLSTDTQYF.

The V call is TRBV14, the J call TRBJ2-5, with D hard to call. In germline, CDR1 is SGHDN, CDR2 FVKESK. Trimming removed 2 bases from V and 7 bases from J, with 8 bases in between. The CDR3 consists of 12 residues. The CDR3 region is CASSQSQTTQYF. As DNA, the CDR3 is TGTGCCAGCAGCCAATCCCAAACGACCCAGTACTTC.

In its sample, this clonotype was seen many times. V and J are TRBV7-2 and TRBJ1-5; D call uncertain. The germline gives CDR1 SGHTA, CDR2 FQGNSA. The V and J ends lost 8 bases and 0 bases respectively, with 8 bases between them. The CDR3 sequence is 13 residues long. CDR3 residues: CASGVYSNQPQHF. CDR3 nucleotides: TGTGCCAGCGGGGTGTATAGCAATCAGCCCCAGCATTTT.

The V call is TRBV11-2, the J call TRBJ2-1; 9 bases align to TRBD1. Germline CDR1 reads SGHAT; CDR2 reads FQNNGV. V lost 5 bases to trimming and J lost 4 bases; unmatched junction nucleotides: 6. The CDR3 consists of 15 residues. The DNA for the CDR3 is TGTGCCAGCAGCCCTGCACAGGGGGCGTACAATGAGCAGTTCTTC. This gives the protein CASSPAQGAYNEQFF.

J is TRBJ1-4 and V is TRBV20-1; 7 nucleotides match TRBD1. The CDR3 has 17 amino acids. The ends lost 4 bases at V and 0 bases at J; junction bases unmatched: 11. Germline assignment: CDR1 DFQATT and CDR2 SNEGSKA (reference sequence). CDR3 amino acids: CSAKPDRRTSTNEKLFF. DNA for the CDR3: TGCAGTGCTAAACCGGACAGGCGAACCTCAACTAATGAAAAACTGTTTTTT.

This clonotype showed up just a few times. This chain uses TRBV20-1 with TRBJ2-5; D gene uncertain. This CDR3 is 11 amino acids long. Germline loops: CDR1 DFQATT, CDR2 SNEGSKA (reference sequence). V shed 2 bases and J shed 5 bases, with 6 bases lying between them. The CDR3 reads CSARHLETQYF. As DNA, the CDR3 is TGCAGTGCTAGACACCTCGAGACCCAGTACTTC.

Note on this clonotype: The junction departs from the called germline gene at one end, perhaps through a read error. The chain carries TRBV7-2 and TRBJ2-1, with TRBD2 matching 9 bases. CDR3 length: 15 amino acids. Germline CDR1 reads SGHTA; CDR2 reads FQGNSA. The CDR3, as DNA: TGTGCCAGCAGCCTAGCGGGAAGGATCTACAATGAGCAGTTCTTC. Translation gives CASSLAGRIYNEQFF.

This clonotype was seen ten or more times. The J gene is TRBJ2-3, the V gene TRBV4-1, with 8 nucleotides matching TRBD2. The length of the CDR3 is 17 residues. Looked up from germline, CDR1 is MGHRA and CDR2 is YSYEKL. With 4 bases clipped from V and 8 bases from J, the junction kept 17 bases outside the gene matches. Here the CDR3 reads CASSLVRPGREGGTQYF. DNA of the CDR3: TGCGCCAGCAGCCTCGTACGACCCGGGAGGGAAGGAGGTACGCAGTATTTT.

There are many counts of this clonotype. This chain joins TRBV5-1 and TRBJ2-5; D gene ambiguous. The CDR3 loop spans 16 amino acids. The germline CDR1 and CDR2 sequences are SGHRS and YFSETQ. The V and J ends lost 0 bases and 4 bases respectively, with 16 bases between them. CDR3 in DNA: TGCGCCAGCAGCTTGGATCGTGGGAAGTCGCGAGAGACCCAGTACTTC. Translation: CASSLDRGKSRETQYF.

This clonotype appeared a few times. CDR3 coding DNA: TGTGCCAGCAGTTTTTCAGGATACAGTCAGCCCCAGCATTTT. This sequence encodes CASSFSGYSQPQHF. The chain has TRBV27 and TRBJ1-5; D gene ambiguous. Germline V gives CDR1 MNHEY, CDR2 SMNVEV (reference sequence). CDR3 length: 14 amino acids. Trimming shortened V by 3 bases and J by 6 bases, and 12 bases separated the two germline ends.

This clonotype has a handful of counts. The chain carries TRBV6-6 and TRBJ1-2; tentatively, D is TRBD1 (6 bases). Per the germline V gene, CDR1 is MNHNY and CDR2 is SVGAGI (reference sequence). V was clipped by 1 base and J by 8 bases, with 11 bases between them. The CDR3 runs to 13 residues. CDR3 sequence (DNA): TGTGCCAGCAGTTACTATGGGGGGCTCGGCTACACCTTC. Translated, it gives CASSYYGGLGYTF.

This clonotype was detected only a few times. The chain has TRBV7-9 and TRBJ2-3, with TRBD2 matching 7 bases. The CDR3 contains 16 residues. The V gene's germline CDR1 is SEHNR and CDR2 FQNEAQ (reference sequence). J gave up 3 bases and V 1 base, and 7 bases lay outside the gene matches. CDR3 DNA: TGTGCCAGCAGCTTAGACATGGGGGGGGTTACAGATACGCAGTATTTT. It translates to CASSLDMGGVTDTQYF.

J is TRBJ1-5 and V is TRBV20-1; D call uncertain. This CDR3 comprises 16 residues. V was shortened by 6 bases and J by 0 bases, with 18 bases between the two germline ends. Looked up from germline, CDR1 is DFQATT and CDR2 is SNEGSKA (reference sequence). DNA of the CDR3: TGCAGTGCCCTAAAGTCGGGATCCCTTAGCAATCAGCCCCAGCATTTT. Its translation: CSALKSGSLSNQPQHF.

The chain recombines TRBV6-1 with TRBJ1-6; D possibly corresponds to TRBD1 (6 bases). The CDR3 is 15 residues long. The germline gives CDR1 MNHNS, CDR2 SASEGT. Between the trimmed V and J ends, which lost 10 bases and 7 bases, there was a span of 20 bases. CDR3 region: CATGKLDRQNSPLHF. Written as DNA, the CDR3 is TGTGCCACAGGCAAGTTGGACAGACAAAATTCACCCCTCCACTTT.

This clonotype was seen more than once but under ten times. The V gene is TRBV3-1, the J gene TRBJ2-2; 8 bases are shared with TRBD2. This CDR3 has 17 residues. Germline V gene sequence: CDR1 LGHDT, CDR2 YNNKEL (reference sequence). Unmatched junction bases numbered 4, after V lost 0 bases and J lost 1 base. CDR3 sequence (DNA): TGTGCCAGCAGCCAAGATCGGGGGGGGGTGAACACCGGGGAGCTGTTTTTT. This sequence encodes CASSQDRGGVNTGELFF.

This clonotype appeared a few times. The chain couples TRBV28 to TRBJ1-6, with D tentatively TRBD1 (6 bases). In germline, CDR1 is MDHEN, CDR2 SYDVKM. V lost 6 bases and J 0 bases, leaving 15 bases between the germline ends. The CDR3 has 17 amino acids. For the CDR3, the DNA is TGTGCCAGCAGACCGGGACATAGGAGCTCCTATAATTCACCCCTCCACTTT. Translation gives CASRPGHRSSYNSPLHF.

The rearrangement links TRBV30 to TRBJ2-1, with D perhaps assigned TRBD1 or TRBD2 (6 bases each). The CDR3 runs 11 residues. Trimming stripped 3 bases from V and 11 bases from J, with 11 bases between. Germline assignment: CDR1 GTSNPN and CDR2 SVGIG (reference sequence). CDR3 sequence: CAWRRGEQQFF. The CDR3 DNA reads as TGTGCCTGGAGAAGGGGGGAGCAGCAGTTCTTC.

This clonotype was counted a few times. The chain links TRBV9 to TRBJ2-7; D perhaps matches TRBD2 (6 bases). Germline-derived CDR1 and CDR2 are SGDLS and YYNGEE. Trimming stripped 3 bases from V and 7 bases from J, with 17 bases between. CDR3 length equals 14 residues. The DNA of the CDR3 is TGTGCCAGCAGCGCCGGCTGGGAGGATCGAGAGCAGTACTTC. Protein sequence: CASSAGWEDREQYF.

The V and J genes are TRBV7-9 and TRBJ1-5; D not resolved. The germline V and J ends were trimmed by 2 bases and 5 bases, with 19 bases remaining between them. Germline loops: CDR1 SEHNR, CDR2 FQNEAQ (reference sequence). This CDR3 spans 17 amino acids. This chain's CDR3 is CASSLSTFLRWDQPQHF. In DNA, the CDR3 is TGTGCCAGCAGCTTATCCACCTTCCTTAGGTGGGATCAGCCCCAGCATTTT.

This clonotype showed up just a few times. The DNA for the CDR3 is TGTGCCAGCAGCTCCGACCCCCTGGGCCGGCATTTT. This translates into CASSSDPLGRHF. The rearrangement links TRBV12-3 or TRBV12-4 to TRBJ1-5; D ambiguous. The CDR3 runs to 12 residues. V lost 6 bases and J 15 bases, leaving 18 bases between the germline ends.

This clonotype was seen a few times. The chain carries TRBV18 and TRBJ2-7; possibly TRBD2 for D (5 bases). CDR3 size: 13 residues. V lost 0 bases to trimming and J lost 5 bases, with 8 bases between them. Looked up from germline, CDR1 is KGHSH and CDR2 is LQKENI. CDR3: CASSPPSGNEQYF. In DNA, the CDR3 is TGTGCCAGCTCACCACCGAGCGGTAACGAGCAGTACTTC. Filled out from reference TRBV18 and TRBJ2-7, the complete variable domain reads NAGVMQNPRHLVRRRGQEARLRCSPMKGHSHVYWYRQLPEEGLKFMVYLQKENIIDESGMPKERFSAEFPKEGPSILRIQQVVRGDSAAYFCASSPPSGNEQYFGPGTRLTVT.

This chain uses TRBV2 with TRBJ2-2; perhaps TRBD1 as D (6 bases). CDR1 and CDR2 (germline): SNHLY, FYNNEI. The CDR3 length is 15 residues. Trimming removed 3 bases at V and 1 base at J, with 9 bases between. CDR3 sequence reads: CASSELGQNTGELFF. CDR3 DNA: TGTGCCAGCAGTGAGTTGGGACAGAACACCGGGGAGCTGTTTTTT. The full variable domain, in which reference TRBV2 and TRBJ2-2 provide the parts outside the CDR3, is EPEVTQTPSHQVTQMGQEVILRCVPISNHLYFYWYRQILGQKVEFLVSFYNNEISEKSEIFDDQFSVERPDGSNFTLKIRSTKLEDSAMYFCASSELGQNTGELFFGEGSRLTVL.